Sequencing of this T cell receptor beta chain was carried out in a study of T-cell reconstitution after alpha-beta-depleted transplantation in children. Germline-derived CDR1 and CDR2 are SQVTM and ANQGSEA. This CDR3 contains 13 residues. Trimming took off 5 bases at V and 1 base at J, with 8 bases between the two ends. The authors prepared the TCRbeta library with unique molecular identifiers. Using its own MiXCR run on the PCR reads, TCRdb lists one record per CDR3 protein. Of more than 550,000 distinct CDR3 sequences in the sample, roughly a tenth are singletons; the top ten hold roughly 3.9%. This sequence originates from a human donor who donated a stem cell graft to a child with acute myeloid leukemia. The rearrangement uses TRBV29-1 and TRBJ2-2; a possible D gene is TRBD2 (6 bases). Here the sequenced sample was PBMCs from the stem cell graft donor, taken from the stem cell graft. CDR3 residues: CSVKEGNTGELFF. DNA of the CDR3: TGCAGCGTTAAGGAGGGGAACACCGGGGAGCTGTTTTTT.